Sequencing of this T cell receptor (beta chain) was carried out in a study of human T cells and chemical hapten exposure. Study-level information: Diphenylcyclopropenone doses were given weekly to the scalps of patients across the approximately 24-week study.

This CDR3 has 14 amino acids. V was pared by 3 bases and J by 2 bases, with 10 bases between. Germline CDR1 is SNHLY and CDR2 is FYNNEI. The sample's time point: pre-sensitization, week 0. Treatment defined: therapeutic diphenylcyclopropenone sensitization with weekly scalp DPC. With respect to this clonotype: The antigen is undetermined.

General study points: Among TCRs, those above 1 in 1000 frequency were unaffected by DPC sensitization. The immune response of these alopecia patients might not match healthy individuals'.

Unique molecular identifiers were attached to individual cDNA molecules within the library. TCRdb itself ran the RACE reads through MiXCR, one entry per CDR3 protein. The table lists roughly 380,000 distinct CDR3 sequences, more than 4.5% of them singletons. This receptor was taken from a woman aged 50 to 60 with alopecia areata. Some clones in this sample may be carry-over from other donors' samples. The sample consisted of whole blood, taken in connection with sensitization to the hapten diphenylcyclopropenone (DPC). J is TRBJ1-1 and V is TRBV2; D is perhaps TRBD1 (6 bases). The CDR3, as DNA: TGTGCCAGCAGTGATACAGGGTACAACACTGAAGCTTTCTTT. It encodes CASSDTGYNTEAFF. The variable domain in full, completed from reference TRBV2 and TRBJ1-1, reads EPEVTQTPSHQVTQMGQEVILRCVPISNHLYFYWYRQILGQKVEFLVSFYNNEISEKSEIFDDQFSVERPDGSNFTLKIRSTKLEDSAMYFCASSDTGYNTEAFFGQGTRLTVV.